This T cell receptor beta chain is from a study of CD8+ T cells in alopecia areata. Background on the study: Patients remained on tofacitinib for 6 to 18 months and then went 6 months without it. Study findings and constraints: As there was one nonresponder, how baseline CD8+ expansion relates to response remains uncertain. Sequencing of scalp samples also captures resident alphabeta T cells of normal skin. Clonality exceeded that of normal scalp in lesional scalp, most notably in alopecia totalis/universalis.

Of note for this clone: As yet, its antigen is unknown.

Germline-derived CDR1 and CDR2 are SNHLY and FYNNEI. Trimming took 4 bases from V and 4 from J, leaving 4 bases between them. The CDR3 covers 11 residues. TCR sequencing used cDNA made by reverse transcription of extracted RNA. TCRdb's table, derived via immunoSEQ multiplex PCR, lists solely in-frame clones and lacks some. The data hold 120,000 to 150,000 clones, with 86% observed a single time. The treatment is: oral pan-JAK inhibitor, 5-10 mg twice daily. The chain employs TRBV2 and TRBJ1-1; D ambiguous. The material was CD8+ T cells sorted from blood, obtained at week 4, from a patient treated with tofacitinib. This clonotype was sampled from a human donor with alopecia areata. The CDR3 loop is CASSGATEAFF. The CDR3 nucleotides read TGTGCCAGCAGTGGGGCCACTGAAGCTTTCTTT.